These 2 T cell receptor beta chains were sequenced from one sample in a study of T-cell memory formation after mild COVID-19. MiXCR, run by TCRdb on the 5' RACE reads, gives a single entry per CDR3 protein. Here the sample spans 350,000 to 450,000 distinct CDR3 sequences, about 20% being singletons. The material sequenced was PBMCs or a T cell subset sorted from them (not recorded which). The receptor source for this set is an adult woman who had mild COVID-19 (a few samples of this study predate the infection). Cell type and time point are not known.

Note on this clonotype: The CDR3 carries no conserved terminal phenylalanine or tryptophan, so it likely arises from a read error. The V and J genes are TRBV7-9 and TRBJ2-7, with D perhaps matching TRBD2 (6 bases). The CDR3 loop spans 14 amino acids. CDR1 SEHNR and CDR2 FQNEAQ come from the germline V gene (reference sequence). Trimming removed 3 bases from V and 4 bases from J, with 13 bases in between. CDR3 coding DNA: TGTGCCAGCAGCTTGCCTAGCGCACTATACGAGCAGTACTTA. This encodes CASSLPSALYEQYL.

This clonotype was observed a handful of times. The CDR3 sequence is CSTFNTHGYTF. In DNA form, the CDR3 reads TGCAGTACGTTCAATACTCATGGCTACACCTTC. The rearrangement joins TRBV20-1 to TRBJ1-2, with D unclear. Germline values: CDR1 DFQATT, CDR2 SNEGSKA (reference sequence). Trimming left V 8 bases short and J 6 bases short, with 13 bases between. The CDR3 sequence is 11 residues long.